What follows are 7 T cell receptor beta chains derived from one specimen sequenced in a study of T cells in Graves' hyperthyroidism and ophthalmopathy. Amplification of TCR beta CDR3 regions used RNA as the template. First-round RT-PCR with HTBI primers amplified the TCR CDR3 region. TCRdb reprocessed the multiplex PCR reads with MiXCR, giving one entry per CDR3 protein. The sample yields 500,000 to 600,000 distinct CDR3 sequences, roughly 17% seen once. The material sequenced was blood. Every receptor here comes from a woman between 18 and 30 years old with Graves' hyperthyroidism.

This clonotype was seen at least ten times. The chain carries TRBV5-1 and TRBJ1-2; unclear D gene. The CDR3 is 13 amino acids. CDR1 is SGHRS and CDR2 is YFSETQ in the germline V gene. Trimming cost V 4 bases and J 2 bases, with 9 bases left between them. As DNA, the CDR3 is TGCGCCAGCAGCGTGACGGAGAACTATGGCTACACCTTC. Translated: CASSVTENYGYTF.

The chain couples TRBV4-2 to TRBJ2-2, with TRBD2 identical over 8 bases. The CDR3 is 19 residues long. J gave up 3 bases and V 0 bases, and 12 bases lay outside the gene matches. CDR1 and CDR2 from the germline V gene are LGHNA and YNFKEQ. CDR3 nucleotide sequence: TGTGCCAGCAGCCAAGATCGGTTGCCGGGAGGGCCAGACACCGGGGAGCTGTTTTTT. It is translated as CASSQDRLPGGPDTGELFF.

This clonotype was seen more than once but under ten times. The chain has TRBV7-9 and TRBJ2-1; 9 bases fit TRBD2. V gave up 1 base and J gave up 0 bases; unmatched junction bases: 1. Germline V gene sequence: CDR1 SEHNR, CDR2 FQNEAQ (reference sequence). The CDR3 covers 16 residues. This CDR3 reads CASSLGGRGSYNEQFF. The DNA for the CDR3 is TGTGCCAGCAGCTTAGGCGGGAGGGGCTCCTACAATGAGCAGTTCTTC.

In this sample, this clonotype turned up a few times. The genes are TRBV18 and TRBJ1-2, with D maybe TRBD1 (5 bases). CDR1 KGHSH and CDR2 LQKENI come from the germline V gene. The CDR3 extends over 15 amino acids. V was pared by 3 bases and J by 3 bases, with 14 bases between. CDR3 protein: CASSPVESTDYGYTF. The CDR3 DNA sequence: TGTGCCAGCTCACCCGTGGAGTCGACAGACTATGGCTACACCTTC.

In its sample, this clonotype was seen many times. This chain joins TRBV7-2 and TRBJ1-4; TRBD1 might be the D (6 bases). Germline loops: CDR1 SGHTA, CDR2 FQGNSA. The V and J ends lost 5 bases and 8 bases respectively, with 15 bases between them. CDR3 length: 14 amino acids. The CDR3 loop is CASSPTRGWEKLFF. CDR3 DNA: TGTGCCAGCAGCCCAACCAGGGGTTGGGAAAAACTGTTTTTT.

This sequence joins TRBV4-3 and TRBJ2-1, with D unresolved. V was shortened by 0 bases and J by 10 bases, with 10 bases between the two germline ends. This CDR3 has 13 residues. Per the germline V gene, CDR1 is LGHNA and CDR2 is YSLEER. CDR3 sequence: CASSQDRGPEQFF. DNA for the CDR3: TGCGCCAGCAGCCAAGATCGAGGACCCGAGCAGTTCTTC.

With regard to this clonotype: This clone may be a read error of a much larger clone one base away. J is TRBJ1-2 and V is TRBV7-8; 7 nucleotides match TRBD1. The J segment lost 4 bases and the V segment lost 5 bases, leaving 4 bases of the junction unmatched. Germline loops: CDR1 SGHVS, CDR2 FQNEAQ. This CDR3 has 13 amino acids. The DNA of the CDR3 is TGTGCCAGCAGCGAGGGACAGACCTATGGCTACACCTTC. Amino acids: CASSEGQTYGYTF.